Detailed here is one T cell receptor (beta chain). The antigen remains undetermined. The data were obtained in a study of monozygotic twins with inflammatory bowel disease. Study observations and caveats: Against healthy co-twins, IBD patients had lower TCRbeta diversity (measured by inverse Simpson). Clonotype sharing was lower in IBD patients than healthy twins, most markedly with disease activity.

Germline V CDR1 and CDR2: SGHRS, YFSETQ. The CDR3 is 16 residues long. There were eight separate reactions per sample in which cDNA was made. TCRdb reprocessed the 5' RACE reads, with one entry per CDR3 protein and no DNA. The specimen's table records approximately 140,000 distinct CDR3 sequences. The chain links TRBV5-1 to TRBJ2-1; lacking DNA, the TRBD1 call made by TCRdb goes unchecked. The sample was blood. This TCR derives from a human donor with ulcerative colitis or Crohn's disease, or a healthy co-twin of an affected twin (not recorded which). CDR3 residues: CASSPEPVGYYNEQFF.